This T cell receptor beta chain was identified during a study of cytotoxic CD8 clonotypes in ibrutinib-treated CLL. Overall study context: Mean yields were around 240,000 productive templates and around 98,000 productive rearrangements per sample.

Measured with immunoSEQ multiplex PCR; TCRdb has only the in-frame clones, and not every one. Seen here are more than 200,000 clones, 70% observed once, and the top ten hold approximately 15%. This CDR3 region has 15 residues. Germline V gene data show CDR1 as MDHEN and CDR2 as SYDVKM. With 7 bases removed from V and 0 bases from J, the gap between germline ends came to 10 bases. The material was PBMCs, obtained after 24 months of ibrutinib treatment. The chain joins TRBV28 to TRBJ2-6, with a possible D match to TRBD2 (6 bases). This TCR came from a human donor with chronic lymphocytic leukemia. CDR3 protein: CASTAGSSGANVLTF. The CDR3 DNA sequence: TGTGCCAGCACGGCCGGGAGCTCTGGGGCCAACGTCCTGACTTTC. Based on the CDR3 plus reference TRBV28 and TRBJ2-6, the full variable domain is DVKVTQSSRYLVKRTGEKVFLECVQDMDHENMFWYRQDPGLGLRLIYFSYDVKMKEKGDIPEGYSVSREKKERFSLILESASTNQTSMYLCASTAGSSGANVLTFGAGSRLTVL.